The rows below give T cell receptor beta chains drawn from one sample of a study of Ad26.COV2.S vaccination and SARS-CoV-2 variants. Clones were read by immunoSEQ multiplex PCR, and TCRdb kept only the in-frame ones, dropping some. The table has about 480,000 clones, roughly 87% seen once. The input for sequencing was peripheral blood, taken in a trial of Ad26.COV2.S vaccine versus placebo. These receptors were obtained from a person between 18 and 59 years old who received the Ad26.COV2.S COVID-19 vaccine or a placebo. The CDR3 runs from the conserved cysteine through the conserved F or W. The D gene is left open where the match is weak. Clone size appears in some rows only: once, few, many, or a class for an expanded clone.

d_call | j_call | clone_size | v_call | cdr3_nt | cdr3_aa
TRBD2 | TRBJ2-1 | NA | TRBV14 | TGTGCCAGCAGCCGACTAGCTGTGGGTTACAATGAGCAGTTCTTC | CASSRLAVGYNEQFF
TRBD2 | TRBJ2-7 | NA | TRBV6-5 | TGTGCCAGCAGCCTCCTAGCGGGCGAGCAGTACTTC | CASSLLAGEQYF
TRBD2 | TRBJ2-1 | NA | TRBV2 | TGTGCCAGCAGTGGGACTAGCAGGAATGAGCAGTTCTTC | CASSGTSRNEQFF
TRBD1 | TRBJ2-1 | NA | TRBV30 | TGTGCCTGGACAGGGGGCACCGAGCAGTTCTTC | CAWTGGTEQFF
NA | TRBJ1-1 | NA | TRBV2 | TGTGCCAGCAGTGAAGGTGTGATCGTTGGAGCTTTCTTT | CASSEGVIVGAFF
NA | TRBJ2-2 | NA | TRBV5-1 | TGCGCCAGCACCAGCCGGGGGCTGAACACCGGGGAGCTGTTTTTT | CASTSRGLNTGELFF
TRBD2 | TRBJ2-7 | few | TRBV9 | TGTGCCAGCAGCCGAACCGGGACTAGCGTCTACGAGCAGTACTTC | CASSRTGTSVYEQYF
NA | TRBJ1-2 | few | TRBV7-9 | TGTGCCAGCAGCTTAGGTGACGCTATCTATGGCTACACCTTC | CASSLGDAIYGYTF
TRBD2 | TRBJ2-1 | NA | TRBV7-6 | TGTGCCAGCAGCTTAGCCGTTAGCCTAGCGGGGCTAAGCTCCTACAATGAGCAGTTCTTC | CASSLAVSLAGLSSYNEQFF
NA | TRBJ2-7 | once | TRBV3-1/TRBV3-2 | TGTGCCAGCAGCCAAGGCGCGAGTGGGTCCTACGAGCAGTACTTC | CASSQGASGSYEQYF
NA | TRBJ2-7 | NA | TRBV7-9 | TGTGCCAGCAGCTCAGAGTCCTACGAGCAGTACTTC | CASSSESYEQYF
NA | TRBJ2-3 | NA | TRBV30 | TGTGCCTGGAGTTTAAAGGATACGCAGTATTTT | CAWSLKDTQYF
NA | TRBJ2-5 | many | TRBV19 | TGTGCCAGTAGTATACCGGGAGCAATCAAAGAGACCCAGTACTTC | CASSIPGAIKETQYF
TRBD1 | TRBJ1-2 | few | TRBV11-1 | TGTGCCAGCAGGCCTACAGGGGTTGTACGCTACACCTTC | CASRPTGVVRYTF
NA | TRBJ2-1 | NA | TRBV24-1 | TGTGCCACCAGTGACCGTCACGCTTCTTCCTACAATGAGCAGTTCTTC | CATSDRHASSYNEQFF
TRBD2 | TRBJ2-3 | once | TRBV20-1 | TGCAGTGCTAGTACCGCGGAAAGCGGGGGCACAGATACGCAGTATTTT | CSASTAESGGTDTQYF
NA | TRBJ1-5 | NA | TRBV9 | TGTGCCAGCAGCGTATCGTGGGGGGAGAGGCCCCAGCATTTT | CASSVSWGERPQHF
TRBD1 | TRBJ1-3 | NA | TRBV19 | TGTGCCTCACGGACAGGCGGCTCTGGAAACACCATATATTTT | CASRTGGSGNTIYF
NA | TRBJ2-1 | NA | TRBV4-3 | TGCGCCAGCAGCCAAGCCGGCGGCGGTGAGCAGTTCTTC | CASSQAGGGEQFF
NA | TRBJ1-1 | NA | TRBV28 | TGTGCCAGCAGTTTGATGACAAATGCTGCGGCTTTCTTT | CASSLMTNAAAFF
NA | TRBJ1-5 | NA | TRBV27 | TGTGCCAACTTCAAGGGGGAAACCAATCAGCCCCAGCATTTT | CANFKGETNQPQHF
NA | TRBJ1-3 | NA | TRBV9 | TGTGCCAGCAGCTCCAGGACGGGGCTAGGGATAGACACCATATATTTT | CASSSRTGLGIDTIYF
NA | TRBJ2-3 | NA | TRBV7-6 | TGTGCCAGCACCTCTAATGCGATTCGCACAGATACGCAGTATTTT | CASTSNAIRTDTQYF
NA | TRBJ2-1 | NA | TRBV6-4 | TGTGCCAGCAGTCCCATAGCAGGCCGAAGCAATGAGCAGTTCTTC | CASSPIAGRSNEQFF
NA | TRBJ2-3 | NA | TRBV7-8 | TGTGCCAGCAGCTTCGAGGCTAGCACAGATACGCAGTATTTT | CASSFEASTDTQYF
NA | TRBJ1-2 | NA | TRBV30 | TGTGCCTGGAGTGGGGGGCGGGCCCATGGCTACACCTTC | CAWSGGRAHGYTF
TRBD1 | TRBJ1-2 | NA | TRBV19 | TGTGCCAGCGCTTATACAGGGGTTCGTTATGGCTACACCTTC | CASAYTGVRYGYTF
NA | TRBJ2-1 | NA | TRBV2 | TGTGCCAGCAACCGAGTAAATGAGCAGTTCTTC | CASNRVNEQFF
NA | TRBJ2-7 | NA | TRBV27 | TGTGCCAGCAGTTCGCGACCCCTCCTGGGAATGGCCGAGCAGTACTTC | CASSSRPLLGMAEQYF
TRBD2 | TRBJ2-5 | NA | TRBV5-1 | TGCGCCAGCAGCCCCCCACCCTTGGGGGAGGGCCAAGAGACCCAGTACTTC | CASSPPPLGEGQETQYF
NA | TRBJ2-1 | NA | TRBV10-3 | TGTGCCATCAGTGTCAGGAAGGGTAGCGGTCTTGATTCCTACAATGAGCAGTTCTTC | CAISVRKGSGLDSYNEQFF
NA | TRBJ1-1 | NA | TRBV30 | TGTGCCTGGGACTGGGGCACTGAAGCTTTCTTT | CAWDWGTEAFF
TRBD2 | TRBJ2-7 | NA | TRBV5-1 | TGCGCCAGCAGCTTGGGCCTAGCGGGAGGGCACGGCGAGCAGTACTTC | CASSLGLAGGHGEQYF
TRBD1 | TRBJ2-5 | NA | TRBV2 | TGTGCCAGCAGTGGAGGGGGCCTCGGGATCCAAGAGACCCAGTACTTC | CASSGGGLGIQETQYF
NA | TRBJ2-5 | NA | TRBV3-1/TRBV3-2 | TGTGCCAGCAGCCAAGATCGTGGAGGGAGGCGGCAAGAGACCCAGTACTTC | CASSQDRGGRRQETQYF
NA | TRBJ1-3 | NA | TRBV7-2 | TGTGCCAGCACCTCAGGGCTTGCTGGAAACACCATATATTTT | CASTSGLAGNTIYF
NA | TRBJ2-7 | NA | TRBV9 | TGTGCCAGCAGCGTAGAAGCGGAACCAACCTACGAGCAGTACTTC | CASSVEAEPTYEQYF
TRBD2 | TRBJ2-3 | NA | TRBV14 | TGTGCCAGCAGCCCCGGGACTAGCTATACGCAGTATTTT | CASSPGTSYTQYF
TRBD2 | TRBJ2-1 | NA | TRBV6-2/TRBV6-3 | TGTGCCAGCAGTGACCGAGGGGAGGGTAGGAACAATGAGCAGTTCTTC | CASSDRGEGRNNEQFF
NA | TRBJ2-2 | NA | TRBV7-2 | TGTGCCAGCAGCTTAGCCAGGGGTTTGGACAGGGAGCTGTTTTTT | CASSLARGLDRELFF
NA | TRBJ1-1 | NA | TRBV12-3/TRBV12-4 | TGTGCCAGCAGTTTGAGATCTGAAGCTTTCTTT | CASSLRSEAFF
NA | TRBJ1-5 | few | TRBV7-8 | TGTGCCAGCAGCCACCTTGAGGGGTTAGGATCGGTACAGCCCCAGCATTTT | CASSHLEGLGSVQPQHF
NA | TRBJ2-5 | NA | TRBV5-1 | TGCGCCAGCAGCTTGGTGACTCGCCCGCTACCACGGGGGACCCAGTACTTC | CASSLVTRPLPRGTQYF
NA | TRBJ2-5 | NA | TRBV5-4 | TGTGCCAGCAGCTTGGCCAACCAGTACCAAGAGACCCAGTACTTC | CASSLANQYQETQYF
NA | TRBJ2-1 | NA | TRBV6-5 | TGTGCCAGCAGGGCACTGGGGGGAGTCTACAATGAGCAGTTCTTC | CASRALGGVYNEQFF
NA | TRBJ1-1 | NA | TRBV7-9 | TGTGCCAGCAGCTTAGTCCCAATGAACACTGAAGCTTTCTTT | CASSLVPMNTEAFF
NA | TRBJ2-7 | NA | TRBV6-5 | TGTGCCAGCAGTTCCACTGATGAGCAGTACTTC | CASSSTDEQYF
NA | TRBJ2-5 | NA | TRBV10-3 | TGTGCCATCAGTGATAAAGAGACCCAGTACTTC | CAISDKETQYF
NA | TRBJ1-1 | NA | TRBV5-1 | TGCGCCAGCAGCTTGGGGAGGGGGTACACTGAAGCTTTCTTT | CASSLGRGYTEAFF
NA | TRBJ2-2 | NA | TRBV12-5 | TGTGCTAGTGGTCCTAGGGGGAACACCGGGGAGCTGTTTTTT | CASGPRGNTGELFF
NA | TRBJ1-6 | once | TRBV6-6 | TGTGCCAGCGAGGGAAATTCACCCCTCCACTTT | CASEGNSPLHF
NA | TRBJ2-2 | NA | TRBV7-2 | TGTGCCAGCAGCTTGTACAGGGTAGTCTTGGAGACCGGGGAGCTGTTTTTT | CASSLYRVVLETGELFF
TRBD1 | TRBJ2-4 | NA | TRBV9 | TGTGCCAGCAGCGTAGTAGGGGGCCCCCAAAACATTCAGTACTTC | CASSVVGGPQNIQYF
NA | TRBJ2-7 | NA | TRBV30 | TGTGCCTGGAGTTCGGGACTCCTCTACGAGCAGTACTTC | CAWSSGLLYEQYF
NA | TRBJ2-1 | NA | TRBV7-2 | TGTGCCAGCAGCCTGGACTATGAGCAGTTCTTC | CASSLDYEQFF
TRBD1 | TRBJ1-5 | NA | TRBV30 | TGTGCCTGGAGTTCATCCAGGACAGGGGGAGCTCAGCCCCAGCATTTT | CAWSSSRTGGAQPQHF
NA | TRBJ1-6 | few | TRBV5-4 | TGTGCCAGCAGCTTGGACAGGGAGTCACCCCTCCACTTT | CASSLDRESPLHF
NA | TRBJ2-1 | NA | TRBV4-1 | TGCGCCAGCAGCCGAGAGGCACTTCCCAATGAGCAGTTCTTC | CASSREALPNEQFF
NA | TRBJ2-1 | NA | TRBV12-3/TRBV12-4 | TGTGCCAGCAGTTTCTTGACCGGGAATGAGCAGTTCTTC | CASSFLTGNEQFF